Following are 3 T cell receptor beta chains from one sample sequenced in a study of T cell repertoires in cytomegalovirus infection (dated by TCRdb to the late 2010s). Their specific antigens are unknown. The treatment or condition label, read with the paper, signifies: in vitro stimulation with specific CMV peptide epitopes to enrich CMV-specific T cells. The sample was run on an Illumina HiSeq 1500. Using fastp at Q25 and MiXCR, TCRdb reprocessed the public reads and kept productive beta chains. Each entry is one CDR3 protein sequence, shown with its most common DNA and genes. This sample holds about 830,000 distinct CDR3 sequences; over 25% were observed only once. Together, the top ten hold around 12% of the sample. Sequences were derived from cultured CD8+ T cells from PBMCs, sampled from culture after CMV antigen stimulation. Every receptor here comes from a human donor in good health (CMV status not recorded). Some clones in this sample may be carry-over from other donors' samples.

Concerning this clonotype: This sequence may be a read error, since a much larger clone differs from it by one base. The gene calls are TRBV7-6 and TRBJ2-1, with D possibly called TRBD1 or TRBD2 (5 bases each). The germline gives CDR1 SGHVS, CDR2 FNYEAQ. This CDR3 has 15 residues. This CDR3 is CVSSPAGYEGNEQFF. CDR3 nucleotides: TGTGTCAGCAGCCCGGCAGGGTATGAGGGCAATGAGCAGTTCTTC.

This clonotype has a handful of counts. The chain combines TRBV6-6 with TRBJ2-1; 8 bases line up with TRBD2. CDR3 size: 16 residues. The V gene's germline CDR1 is MNHNY and CDR2 SVGAGI (reference sequence). V shed 0 bases and J 7 bases; nucleotides not matched to a gene: 8. The CDR3 sequence is CASSYSIAGGGNEQFF. CDR3 coding DNA: TGTGCCAGCAGTTACTCGATTGCGGGGGGTGGGAATGAGCAGTTCTTC.

Concerning this clonotype: An end of the junction differs from the germline gene, which may be a read error. This chain joins TRBV7-6 and TRBJ2-7, with D perhaps matching TRBD1 (5 bases). The CDR3 loop spans 13 amino acids. Germline V gives CDR1 SGHVS, CDR2 FNYEAQ. The CDR3 nucleotides are TGTGTCAGCAGCTTAGGGCAGGGCTACGAGCAGTACTTC. It is translated as CVSSLGQGYEQYF.